The 21 T cell receptor beta chains below all came from one sample that was sequenced in a study of blood T cell repertoires in COVID-19 (TCRdb year 2020). Library generation was performed with the immunoSEQ multiplex PCR assay. Drawn from immuneACCESS, this table holds only the in-frame rearrangements with V and J called that TCRdb kept. Clones are partly lost; checked studies trace under half to an unresolved V gene and leave the rest unexplained. The sample table contains fewer than 200,000 clones; only one count was recorded for approximately 90% of them. The ten largest make up roughly 2% of the sample. The sequenced material came from peripheral blood. Receptors were obtained from a man aged 50-59 years who had recovered from COVID-19.

The V and J genes are TRBV5-1 and TRBJ2-3, with 10 bases that match TRBD2. The CDR3 totals 17 residues. With V trimmed by 1 base and J by 2 bases, 7 bases remained unmatched. CDR1 and CDR2 from the germline V gene are SGHRS and YFSETQ. This CDR3 is CASSLITSGTDTDTQYF. For the CDR3, the DNA is TGCGCCAGCAGCTTGATTACTAGCGGGACAGACACAGATACGCAGTATTTT. Combining the CDR3 with reference TRBV5-1 and TRBJ2-3 gives the whole variable domain KAGVTQTPRYLIKTRGQQVTLSCSPISGHRSVSWYQQTPGQGLQFLFEYFSETQRNKGNFPGRFSGRQFSNSRSEMNVSTLELGDSALYLCASSLITSGTDTDTQYFGPGTRLTVL.

The CDR3 nucleotides read TGCGCCAGCAGCCCGGACACGACTAGCACAGATACGCAGTATTTT. The encoded protein is CASSPDTTSTDTQYF. The rearrangement joins TRBV5-1 to TRBJ2-3, with D perhaps TRBD1 (5 bases). The CDR3 runs to 15 residues. In germline, CDR1 is SGHRS, CDR2 YFSETQ. The V and J ends lost 4 bases and 0 bases respectively, with 12 bases between them.

The chain joins TRBV18 to TRBJ1-3; a weak D match, TRBD1 (5 bases). The CDR3 contains 13 residues. V was cut by 4 bases and J by 4 bases, with 8 bases left in between. The germline V gene has CDR1 KGHSH and CDR2 LQKENI. The CDR3 loop reads CASSLDRGNTIYF. In nucleotides, the CDR3 is TGTGCCAGCTCACTCGACAGAGGAAACACCATATATTTT.

This clone was found once. V gene TRBV6-5 combines with J gene TRBJ1-5; 9 bases are shared with TRBD1. The V gene end was trimmed by 2 bases and the J gene end by 6 bases; junction bases not matched to a gene: 2. Germline CDR1 and CDR2: MNHEY and SVGAGI. This CDR3 contains 14 residues. The CDR3 region is CASSYTGQGQPQHF. CDR3 DNA: TGTGCCAGCAGTTACACGGGACAGGGTCAGCCCCAGCATTTT.

The DNA for the CDR3 is TGTGCCAGCAGCGACCAAGGGGGCGCATTAGCTGGAAACACCATATATTTT. Amino acid sequence: CASSDQGGALAGNTIYF. J is TRBJ1-3 and V is TRBV5-4, with 7 bases matching TRBD1. CDR3 length: 17 residues. CDR1 and CDR2 from the germline V gene are SGHNT and YYREEE (reference sequence). V was pared by 4 bases and J by 2 bases, with 12 bases of the junction left unmatched. Full variable domain (remainder filled in from reference TRBV5-4 and TRBJ1-3): ETGVTQSPTHLIKTRGQQVTLRCSSQSGHNTVSWYQQALGQGPQFIFQYYREEENGRGNFPPRFSGLQFPNYSSELNVNALELDDSALYLCASSDQGGALAGNTIYFGEGSWLTVV.

This rearrangement joins TRBV19 to TRBJ2-3, with D possibly matching TRBD2 (5 bases). Germline assignment: CDR1 LNHDA and CDR2 SQIVND (reference sequence). There are 14 residues in the CDR3. The germline V and J ends were trimmed by 3 bases and 2 bases, with 9 bases remaining between them. In DNA form, the CDR3 reads TGTGCCAGTAGTATCGACTACCCCACAGATACGCAGTATTTT. It specifies CASSIDYPTDTQYF. The full variable domain, completed using reference TRBV19 and TRBJ2-3, is DGGITQSPKYLFRKEGQNVTLSCEQNLNHDAMYWYRQDPGQGLRLIYYSQIVNDFQKGDIAEGYSVSREKKESFPLTVTSAQKNPTAFYLCASSIDYPTDTQYFGPGTRLTVL.

CDR3 sequence reads: CASSVVAENTEAFF. CDR3 nucleotide sequence: TGTGCCAGCAGCGTAGTAGCGGAGAACACTGAAGCTTTCTTT. The chain is built from TRBV9 and TRBJ1-1; no definite D call. Per germline, CDR1 SGDLS and CDR2 YYNGEE. Trimming took off 0 bases at V and 1 base at J, with 7 bases between the two ends. This CDR3 spans 14 amino acids.

The rearrangement joins TRBV14 to TRBJ2-2; 11 bases agree with TRBD2. Trimming at V came to 4 bases and at J to 0 bases, leaving 13 bases not matched to a gene. CDR3 length equals 20 residues. Germline V gene sequence: CDR1 SGHDN, CDR2 FVKESK. The CDR3 sequence is CASSPSTSGGLSSNTGELFF. The CDR3 coding sequence is TGTGCCAGCAGCCCTTCTACTAGCGGGGGCCTAAGTTCGAACACCGGGGAGCTGTTTTTT.

This chain uses TRBV19 with TRBJ1-2; D is uncertain. This CDR3 is built from 14 residues. Germline-derived CDR1 and CDR2 are LNHDA and SQIVND (reference sequence). V was clipped by 0 bases and J by 8 bases, with 13 bases between them. For the CDR3, the DNA is TGTGCCAGTAGTATAGATCCGAACTTTTCGGGCTACACCTTC. Translated, it gives CASSIDPNFSGYTF. Filled out from reference TRBV19 and TRBJ1-2, the complete variable domain reads DGGITQSPKYLFRKEGQNVTLSCEQNLNHDAMYWYRQDPGQGLRLIYYSQIVNDFQKGDIAEGYSVSREKKESFPLTVTSAQKNPTAFYLCASSIDPNFSGYTFGSGTRLTVV.

The genes are TRBV19 and TRBJ1-4; 8 bases line up with TRBD1. V dropped 7 bases and J dropped 5; count of bases not matched to a gene: 3. Germline V gene data show CDR1 as LNHDA and CDR2 as SQIVND (reference sequence). This CDR3 has 13 amino acids. CDR3 in amino acids: CASNDRGNEKLFF. As DNA, the CDR3 is TGTGCCAGTAATGACAGGGGCAATGAAAAACTGTTTTTT.

The chain carries TRBV7-9 and TRBJ1-1; 8 nucleotides agree with TRBD1. CDR1 and CDR2 (germline): SEHNR, FQNEAQ (reference sequence). This CDR3 has 13 amino acids. After removal of 6 bases from V and 1 base from J, the junction contained 1 base not matched to a gene. This chain's CDR3 is CASRTGGNTEAFF. The CDR3 DNA reads TGTGCCAGCAGAACAGGGGGGAACACTGAAGCTTTCTTT.

V usage is TRBV21-1 and J usage is TRBJ2-7; TRBD1 reflects the table's D call only, with no check against the DNA. TRBV21-1 is a recognized pseudogene. The CDR3 is 14 amino acids. CDR3 sequence: CASSKPPDSCEQYF. DNA for the CDR3: TGTGCCAGCAGCAAACCCCCGGACAGCTGCGAGCAGTACTTC.

This chain links TRBV5-8 with TRBJ2-1; D unclear. V shed 2 bases and J shed 0 bases, with 9 bases lying between them. The length of the CDR3 is 15 residues. In germline, CDR1 is SGHTS, CDR2 YDEGEE. The chain's CDR3 is CASSLAEASYNEQFF. For the CDR3, the DNA is TGTGCCAGCAGCTTAGCCGAAGCCTCCTACAATGAGCAGTTCTTC.

The chain employs TRBV12-5 and TRBJ2-3; TRBD2 matches 10 bases. Germline V gives CDR1 LGHNT, CDR2 FRNRAP. The V and J ends lost 4 bases and 1 base, in that order; junction bases with no gene match: 8. This CDR3 spans 17 amino acids. The CDR3 DNA follows: TGTGCTAGTGGTTCTAGCGGGAGTATATCGGGCACAGATACGCAGTATTTT. Translating gives CASGSSGSISGTDTQYF.

The chain employs TRBV6-2 or TRBV6-3 and TRBJ2-2; TRBD2 matches at 15 bases. The CDR3 is 20 amino acids. From germline, CDR1 is MNHEY and CDR2 SVGEGT. J lost 1 base, V lost 0 bases, and 6 bases had no gene match. CDR3 amino acids: CASSYSPGLAGGRNTGELFF. The CDR3 bases are TGTGCCAGCAGTTACTCCCCGGGACTAGCGGGAGGAAGGAACACCGGGGAGCTGTTTTTT.

The chain couples TRBV9 to TRBJ1-2, with 7 bases identical to TRBD1. The CDR3 covers 13 residues. Looked up from germline, CDR1 is SGDLS and CDR2 is YYNGEE. V lost 6 bases, J lost 4 bases, and 6 bases stayed unmatched. The CDR3 here is CASTESGGYGYTF. Here the CDR3 DNA reads TGTGCCAGCACAGAGTCAGGGGGCTATGGCTACACCTTC.

The chain employs TRBV15 and TRBJ1-5, with D possibly TRBD1 on 6 matching bases. Germline loops: CDR1 LNHNV, CDR2 YYDKDF (reference sequence). The CDR3 contains 15 residues. The V end lost 2 bases, the J end lost 9 bases, and 17 bases lay between the germline ends. CDR3 residues: CATSRLPTGPSPQHF. CDR3 nucleotide sequence: TGTGCCACCAGCAGACTCCCGACAGGCCCATCGCCCCAGCATTTT.

The chain joins TRBV6-6 to TRBJ2-1; D remains ambiguous. CDR1 and CDR2 (germline): MNHNY, SVGAGI (reference sequence). Between the trimmed V and J ends, which lost 0 bases and 3 bases, there was a span of 6 bases. The CDR3 consists of 14 residues. CDR3 nucleotides: TGTGCCAGCAGTTACTCAGTCAGCTACAATGAGCAGTTCTTC. This translates into CASSYSVSYNEQFF.

The rearrangement joins TRBV6-5 to TRBJ2-3; D call uncertain. Germline V lookup: CDR1 MNHEY, CDR2 SVGAGI. The V gene lost 7 bases and the J gene lost 4 bases, with 12 bases spanning the gap. The CDR3 runs 13 residues. Here the CDR3 reads CASKTQSADTQYF. The DNA for the CDR3 is TGTGCCAGCAAAACGCAGAGCGCAGATACGCAGTATTTT.

The chain links TRBV5-8 to TRBJ2-3; no definite D call. The CDR3 is made up of 15 amino acids. CDR1 and CDR2 (germline): SGHTS, YDEGEE. V shed 2 bases and J shed 0 bases, with 10 bases lying between them. CDR3 nucleotide sequence: TGTGCCAGCAGCTTTCTAGAGTCTAGCACAGATACGCAGTATTTT. As protein: CASSFLESSTDTQYF.

CDR3 bases: TGTGCCACTAGCGTAAACTTCTACAATGAGCAGTTCTTC. It specifies CATSVNFYNEQFF. The chain couples TRBV19 to TRBJ2-1; the D gene is possibly TRBD2 (6 bases). Trimming took off 10 bases at V and 3 bases at J, with 13 bases between the two ends. Germline loops: CDR1 LNHDA, CDR2 SQIVND (reference sequence). The CDR3 totals 13 residues.